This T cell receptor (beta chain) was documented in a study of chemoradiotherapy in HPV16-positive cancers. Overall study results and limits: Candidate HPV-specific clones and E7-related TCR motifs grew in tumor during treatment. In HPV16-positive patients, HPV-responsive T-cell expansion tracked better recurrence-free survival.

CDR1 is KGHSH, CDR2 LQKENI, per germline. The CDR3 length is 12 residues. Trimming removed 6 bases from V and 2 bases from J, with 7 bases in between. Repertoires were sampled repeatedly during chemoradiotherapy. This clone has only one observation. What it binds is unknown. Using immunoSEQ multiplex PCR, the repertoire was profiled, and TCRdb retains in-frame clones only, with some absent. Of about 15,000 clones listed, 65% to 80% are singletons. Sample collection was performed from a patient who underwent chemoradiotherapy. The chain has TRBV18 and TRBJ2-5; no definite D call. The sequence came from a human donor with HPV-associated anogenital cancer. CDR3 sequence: CASSLQQETQYF. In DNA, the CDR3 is TGTGCCAGCTCCCTTCAACAAGAGACCCAGTACTTC. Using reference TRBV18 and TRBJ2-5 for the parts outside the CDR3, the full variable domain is NAGVMQNPRHLVRRRGQEARLRCSPMKGHSHVYWYRQLPEEGLKFMVYLQKENIIDESGMPKERFSAEFPKEGPSILRIQQVVRGDSAAYFCASSLQQETQYFGPGTRLLVL.